The T cell receptor (beta chain) described here comes from a study of T cells in Graves' hyperthyroidism and ophthalmopathy. Study details: Initial diagnosis, before any treatment, was when peripheral blood was collected.

Study-wide results and limits: Before onset, ophthalmopathy was predicted by the model a median roughly 6.8 months earlier.

Using around 10 ml of fresh peripheral blood, PBMCs were prepared. Amplification targeted TCR beta CDR3 regions from RNA transcripts. First-round RT-PCR of the TCR CDR3 relied on the HTBI primer set. Each CDR3 protein is one row after TCRdb ran MiXCR on the multiplex PCR reads. The profile covers under 350,000 distinct CDR3 sequences, with roughly a fifth appearing a single time and 50% to 65% taken by the ten largest. This clonotype was seen at least ten times. Its antigen is as yet unknown. CDR1 is SEHNR, CDR2 FQNEAQ, per germline (reference sequence). Trimming pared 1 base from V and 5 bases from J, leaving 4 bases between. The CDR3 runs 12 residues.

This chain connects TRBV7-9 to TRBJ2-3; D gene uncertain. The sequenced sample was blood. The receptor was isolated from a woman between 45 and 60 years old with Graves' hyperthyroidism. The CDR3 is CASSLDVDTQYF. CDR3 DNA: TGTGCCAGCAGCTTAGATGTAGATACGCAGTATTTT.